The clone carrying this T cell receptor beta chain has only a few counts. This record belongs to a study of blood T cell repertoires in COVID-19. Study in general: Donors in the United States, Italy and Spain gave samples during acute or convalescent COVID-19. Nucleic acid was either cDNA or gDNA, and it came from T cells, B-cell-depleted T cells, or PBMCs.

Under the authors' procedure: Researchers report that nucleated cell counts were estimated from reference gene primer amplification. Data came from immunoSEQ multiplex PCR; TCRdb stores just in-frame clones and leaves some out. The DNA was the basis for D and trimming; V, J and clone size are from that table. The profile shows tens of thousands of clones, approximately 90% of them singletons. The germline V and J ends were trimmed by 6 bases and 6 bases, with 14 bases remaining between them. The CDR3 loop spans 14 amino acids. CDR1 and CDR2 from the germline V gene are MNHEY and SVGAGI. The genes are TRBV6-5 and TRBJ2-2; D possibly corresponds to TRBD2 (5 bases). Sample: peripheral blood. This TCR was recovered from a human donor with active COVID-19. The donor label of this sample is uncertain. The CDR3 nucleotides read TGTGCCAGCAGGCTTACCATCGGGGCCGGGGAGCTGTTTTTT. This gives the protein CASRLTIGAGELFF.